Following are 23 T cell receptor beta chains from one sample sequenced in a study of glioma-infiltrating T cells. Using RNA template, CDR3s of TCR alpha and beta were amplified with iRepertoire arm-PCR. TCRdb processed the multiplex PCR reads anew with MiXCR; each CDR3 protein has one entry. This sample has fewer than 500,000 distinct CDR3 sequences, with roughly two fifths found just once. The sequencing sample was made of glioma tissue, nonneoplastic brain tissue, or PBMCs (not recorded which). All receptors come from a human donor with low-grade glioma or glioblastoma, undergoing nonglioma brain surgery, or in good health (not recorded which).

In the case of this clonotype: One base away lies a much larger clone, so this may be a sequencing read error. The CDR3 region is CASSGTLYDYTF. For the CDR3, the DNA is TGTGCCAGCAGTGGGACCCTCTATGACTACACCTTC. This chain uses TRBV6-2 or TRBV6-3 with TRBJ1-2, with a possible D match to TRBD1 (5 bases). Germline V lookup: CDR1 MNHEY, CDR2 SVGEGT. The CDR3 sequence is 12 residues long.

This clonotype was found a few times. V and J are TRBV7-6 and TRBJ2-7; 8 nucleotides match TRBD1. This CDR3 region has 15 residues. Per the germline V gene, CDR1 is SGHVS and CDR2 is FNYEAQ. The V and J ends lost 1 base and 4 bases, in that order; junction bases with no gene match: 6. CDR3 region: CASSLGGTGHYEQYF. In nucleotides, the CDR3 is TGTGCCAGCAGCTTAGGAGGGACAGGTCATTACGAGCAGTACTTC.

The rearrangement links TRBV6-2 or TRBV6-3 to TRBJ1-5, with D possibly being TRBD1 (5 bases). In germline, CDR1 is MNHEY, CDR2 SVGEGT. The CDR3 is 14 residues long. CDR3 sequence (DNA): TGTGCTGCCGCCGGACAATTGGATAATCAGCCCCAGCATTTT. Its translation is CAAAGQLDNQPQHF.

This clonotype was counted a few times. This chain links TRBV25-1 with TRBJ2-1; no definite D call. This CDR3 spans 13 amino acids. The ends were cut back, 7 bases at V and 5 bases at J, with 12 bases in the middle. CDR1 is MGHDK, CDR2 SYGVNS, per germline. The CDR3 DNA reads TGTGCCAGCACCCCTAACGGGCACAATGAGCAGTTCTTC. Amino acid sequence: CASTPNGHNEQFF.

This clonotype has just one count. V gene TRBV27 combines with J gene TRBJ2-5; D is perhaps TRBD1 (5 bases). V lost 3 bases and J 1 base, leaving 9 bases between the germline ends. This CDR3 has 14 amino acids. Per germline, CDR1 MNHEY and CDR2 SMNVEV (reference sequence). CDR3 sequence (DNA): TGTGCCAGCAGTTTCATAGGGGCCCAAGAGACCCAGTACTTC. Translating gives CASSFIGAQETQYF.

This clonotype was found a few times. The chain's CDR3 is CASSLDRVRSYNEQFF. The DNA of the CDR3 is TGTGCCAGCAGCTTAGACAGGGTCAGGTCCTACAATGAGCAGTTCTTC. The V and J genes are TRBV7-2 and TRBJ2-1; tentatively, D is TRBD1 (6 bases). Trimming removed 1 base from V and 1 base from J, with 11 bases in between. CDR3 size: 16 residues. CDR1 and CDR2 (germline): SGHTA, FQGNSA. The full variable domain, rest sourced from reference TRBV7-2 and TRBJ2-1, is GAGVSQSPSNKVTEKGKDVELRCDPISGHTALYWYRQSLGQGLEFLIYFQGNSAPDKSGLPSDRFSAERTGGSVSTLTIQRTQQEDSAVYLCASSLDRVRSYNEQFFGPGTRLTVL.

With respect to this clonotype: This may come from a read error, since a much larger clone is one base off. The chain combines TRBV6-2 or TRBV6-3 with TRBJ1-1; D not resolved. Deletions cut 0 bases from V and 11 bases from J, with 10 bases between. Per germline, CDR1 MNHEY and CDR2 SVGEGT. The CDR3 extends over 12 amino acids. CDR3 nucleotides: TGTGCCAGCAGTTACTCCAACCCGACGGCTTTCTTT. Encoded protein: CASSYSNPTAFF.

Only a few counts were recorded for this clonotype. The chain couples TRBV20-1 to TRBJ2-5; TRBD1 matches at 8 bases. The CDR3 runs to 14 residues. The germline V gene encodes CDR1 DFQATT and CDR2 SNEGSKA (reference sequence). V shed 6 bases, J shed 2 bases, and the junction held 8 bases outside the gene matches. CDR3 coding DNA: TGCAGTGCCCAAGAAGGGACAGGTCAAGAGACCCAGTACTTC. It codes for CSAQEGTGQETQYF.

This clonotype has more than one count but fewer than ten. The chain employs TRBV7-2 and TRBJ2-5; D is uncertain. V lost 3 bases and J lost 1, with 12 bases in between. This CDR3 is built from 15 residues. CDR1 and CDR2 (germline): SGHTA, FQGNSA. The CDR3 nucleotides are TGTGCCAGCAGCTTGGTCAGCAACCTCCAAGAGACCCAGTACTTC. Translation gives CASSLVSNLQETQYF.

There are a few counts of this clonotype. The chain links TRBV28 to TRBJ1-5, with D unresolved. The CDR3 has 14 amino acids. Looked up from germline, CDR1 is MDHEN and CDR2 is SYDVKM. V dropped 4 bases and J dropped 1 base, with 8 bases sitting between them. In nucleotides, the CDR3 is TGTGCCAGCAGTTACGTGGGGAGCAATCAGCCCCAGCATTTT. This translates into CASSYVGSNQPQHF.

Worth noting for this clonotype: A much bigger clone sits one base away, suggesting this may be a read error. The missing conserved phenylalanine or tryptophan at the end of this CDR3 makes a read error likely. J is TRBJ2-3 and V is TRBV7-9; tentative D call: TRBD2 (5 bases). V was shortened by 10 bases and J by 4 bases, with 18 bases between the two germline ends. In germline, CDR1 is SEHNR, CDR2 FQNEAQ (reference sequence). The CDR3 runs 14 residues. CDR3 amino acids: CATNSVVGADTQYS. For the CDR3, the DNA is TGTGCCACAAATAGCGTCGTTGGGGCAGATACGCAGTATTCT.

This clonotype came up many times. The chain has TRBV6-2 or TRBV6-3 and TRBJ2-2, with D unclear. There are 12 residues in the CDR3. Trimming took off 6 bases at V and 6 bases at J, with 8 bases between the two ends. Germline assignment: CDR1 MNHEY and CDR2 SVGEGT. Here the CDR3 reads CASSQMPGELFF. CDR3 in DNA: TGTGCCAGCAGCCAGATGCCCGGGGAGCTGTTTTTT.

The CDR3 loop reads CASSPGLVNTEAFF. Written as DNA, the CDR3 is TGTGCCAGCAGCCCAGGACTGGTAAACACTGAAGCTTTCTTT. The chain employs TRBV7-6 and TRBJ1-1; no clear D gene. V shed 5 bases and J shed 2 bases, with 12 bases lying between them. Per the germline V gene, CDR1 is SGHVS and CDR2 is FNYEAQ. CDR3 length: 14 residues. Looking up the rest from reference TRBV7-6 and TRBJ1-1 gives the full variable domain: GAGVSQSPRYKVTKRGQDVALRCDPISGHVSLYWYRQALGQGPEFLTYFNYEAQQDKSGLPNDRFSAERPEGSISTLTIQRTEQRDSAMYRCASSPGLVNTEAFFGQGTRLTVV.

As concerns this clonotype: This may arise from a read error, as a much more abundant clone is one base away. This chain connects TRBV7-9 to TRBJ2-1; TRBD2 aligns across 8 bases. There are 15 residues in the CDR3. V shed 1 base, J shed 4 bases, and the junction held 3 bases outside the gene matches. Germline CDR1 and CDR2: SEHNR and FQNEAQ (reference sequence). CDR3: CASSLGGLGYNEQFF. DNA for the CDR3: TGTGCCAGCAGCTTAGGGGGACTAGGATACAATGAGCAGTTCTTC.

As for this clonotype: This may come from a read error, since a much larger clone is one base off. The CDR3 coding sequence is TGTGCCAGCAGTTTATCCCCGGGCGTTAGATACACCTTC. Residues: CASSLSPGVRYTF. The chain carries TRBV28 and TRBJ1-2, with D unresolved. The CDR3 totals 13 residues. V was clipped by 1 base and J by 11 bases, with 14 bases between them. Germline V gene sequence: CDR1 MDHEN, CDR2 SYDVKM.

This clonotype appeared a few times. V is TRBV19 and J is TRBJ1-5; 7 bases fit TRBD1. The CDR3 contains 15 residues. J lost 2 bases, V lost 4 bases, and 5 bases had no gene match. The germline V gene has CDR1 LNHDA and CDR2 SQIVND (reference sequence). The CDR3 is CASSTGTARNQPQHF. CDR3 DNA: TGTGCCAGTAGTACCGGGACAGCACGCAATCAGCCCCAGCATTTT.

To note about this clonotype: A much bigger clone sits one base away, suggesting this may be a read error. The chain recombines TRBV6-1 with TRBJ2-7; 12 bases map to TRBD2. The CDR3 covers 15 residues. Trimming cost V 7 bases and J 2 bases; bases outside gene matches: 6. Germline V gene sequence: CDR1 MNHNS, CDR2 SASEGT. The CDR3: CASTPGLAGPYEQYF. The CDR3 coding sequence is TGTGCCAGCACCCCAGGACTAGCGGGACCCTACGAGCAGTACTTC.

This clonotype was counted a single time. The V call is TRBV10-3, the J call TRBJ2-2; 8 positions match TRBD1. The CDR3 spans 15 residues. The germline V gene encodes CDR1 ENHRY and CDR2 SYGVKD. V dropped 5 bases and J dropped 4; count of bases not matched to a gene: 6. The CDR3 region is CAISNGQGSTGELFF. The CDR3 nucleotides are TGTGCCATCAGTAACGGACAGGGAAGCACCGGGGAGCTGTTTTTT.

About this clonotype itself: Given a much more abundant clone one base away, this may be a read error. The chain couples TRBV4-2 to TRBJ1-2, with D unresolved. The CDR3 runs 13 residues. Germline-derived CDR1 and CDR2 are LGHNA and YNFKEQ. As DNA, the CDR3 is TGTGCCAGCAGCAGCGAGTTTGACTATGGCCACACCTTC. Translation: CASSSEFDYGHTF.

The chain recombines TRBV28 with TRBJ2-7, with D perhaps matching TRBD1 (6 bases). This CDR3 is 15 amino acids long. V was clipped by 6 bases and J by 7 bases, with 22 bases between them. Looked up from germline, CDR1 is MDHEN and CDR2 is SYDVKM. For the CDR3, the DNA is TGTGCCAGCAGCGCCCCGGGACACTTCCTTTCGGAGCAGTACTTC. The encoded protein is CASSAPGHFLSEQYF. Full variable domain (missing parts from reference TRBV28 and TRBJ2-7): DVKVTQSSRYLVKRTGEKVFLECVQDMDHENMFWYRQDPGLGLRLIYFSYDVKMKEKGDIPEGYSVSREKKERFSLILESASTNQTSMYLCASSAPGHFLSEQYFGPGTRLTVT.

This clonotype was picked up many times. The V gene is TRBV6-1, the J gene TRBJ1-2, with TRBD1 identical over 7 bases. Unmatched junction bases numbered 10, after V lost 5 bases and J lost 4 bases. The V gene's germline CDR1 is MNHNS and CDR2 SASEGT. CDR3 length equals 15 residues. This chain's CDR3 is CASSSVDRMVYGYTF. Here the CDR3 DNA reads TGTGCCAGCAGTTCGGTGGACAGGATGGTCTATGGCTACACCTTC.

The V and J genes are TRBV28 and TRBJ1-2; D possibly corresponds to TRBD1 (5 bases). Trimming left V 3 bases short and J 9 bases short, with 17 bases between. The CDR3 has 14 residues. In germline, CDR1 is MDHEN, CDR2 SYDVKM. CDR3 protein: CASSLWTQGSRYTF. In DNA form, the CDR3 reads TGTGCCAGCAGTTTGTGGACCCAGGGCTCTCGCTACACCTTC.

The chain employs TRBV4-2 and TRBJ2-2, with D possibly being TRBD2 (6 bases). The germline CDR1 and CDR2 sequences are LGHNA and YNFKEQ. The CDR3 has 14 amino acids. V dropped 6 bases and J dropped 5 bases, with 13 bases sitting between them. In nucleotides, the CDR3 is TGTGCCAGCAGACGACTAGGTGGTACCGGGGAGCTGTTTTTT. Translated: CASRRLGGTGELFF.